This T cell receptor (beta chain) was obtained from a study of cytomegalovirus exposure and HLA in healthy donors. Germline V gene lookup returns CDR1 MDHEN and CDR2 SYDVKM. V was shortened by 8 bases and J by 0 bases, with 11 bases between the two germline ends. The CDR3 has 13 residues. The table came from immunoSEQ multiplex PCR; TCRdb's copy has only in-frame clones and leaves some out. The sample carries roughly 130,000 clones, around 90% recorded once. This sequence joins TRBV28 and TRBJ2-7, with D maybe TRBD1 (5 bases). Specimen: PBMCs. This sequence originates from a woman in her twenties or thirties in good health and CMV-seropositive. The CDR3 spells CASGEDNSYEQYF. For the CDR3, the DNA is TGTGCCAGCGGAGAGGACAACTCCTACGAGCAGTACTTC.